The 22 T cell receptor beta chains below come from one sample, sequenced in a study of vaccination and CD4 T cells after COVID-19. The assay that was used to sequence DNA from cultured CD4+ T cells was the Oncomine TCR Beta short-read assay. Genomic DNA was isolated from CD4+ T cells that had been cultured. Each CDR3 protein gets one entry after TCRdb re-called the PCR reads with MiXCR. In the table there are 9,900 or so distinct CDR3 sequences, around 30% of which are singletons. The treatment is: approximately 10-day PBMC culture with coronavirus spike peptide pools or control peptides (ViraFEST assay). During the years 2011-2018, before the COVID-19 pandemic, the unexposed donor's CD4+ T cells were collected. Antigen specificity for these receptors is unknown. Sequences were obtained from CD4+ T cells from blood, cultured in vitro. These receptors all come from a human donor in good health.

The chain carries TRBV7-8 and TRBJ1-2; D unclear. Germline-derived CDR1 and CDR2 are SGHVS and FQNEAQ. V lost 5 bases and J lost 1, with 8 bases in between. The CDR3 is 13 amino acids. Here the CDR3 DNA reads TGTGCCAGCAGCCACAGACTTAACTATGGCTACACCTTC. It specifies CASSHRLNYGYTF.

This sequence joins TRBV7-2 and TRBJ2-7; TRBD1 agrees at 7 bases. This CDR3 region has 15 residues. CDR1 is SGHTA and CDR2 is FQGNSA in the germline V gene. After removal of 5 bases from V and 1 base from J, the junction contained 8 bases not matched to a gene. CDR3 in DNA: TGTGCCAGCAGCACAGGACAGGTAGCGTCCTACGAGCAGTACTTC. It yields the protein CASSTGQVASYEQYF.

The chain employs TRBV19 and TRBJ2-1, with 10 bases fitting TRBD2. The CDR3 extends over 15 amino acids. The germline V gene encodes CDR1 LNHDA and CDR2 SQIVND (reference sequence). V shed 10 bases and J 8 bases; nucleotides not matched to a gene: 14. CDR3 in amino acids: CATLNGAGGPYEQFF. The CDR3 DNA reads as TGTGCCACCCTGAACGGAGCGGGAGGGCCCTATGAGCAGTTCTTC.

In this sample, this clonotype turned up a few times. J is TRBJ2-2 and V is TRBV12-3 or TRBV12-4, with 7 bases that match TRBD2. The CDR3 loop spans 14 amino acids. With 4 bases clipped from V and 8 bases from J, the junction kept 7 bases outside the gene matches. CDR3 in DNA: TGTGCCAGCAGTTCTAGTAGCGGGTGGGGGGAGCTGTTTTTT. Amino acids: CASSSSSGWGELFF.

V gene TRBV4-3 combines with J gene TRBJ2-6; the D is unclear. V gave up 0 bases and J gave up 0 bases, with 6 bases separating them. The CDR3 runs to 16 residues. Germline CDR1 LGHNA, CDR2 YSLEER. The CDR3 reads CASSQDGSSGANVLTF. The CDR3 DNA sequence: TGCGCCAGCAGCCAAGACGGCAGCTCTGGGGCCAACGTCCTGACTTTC.

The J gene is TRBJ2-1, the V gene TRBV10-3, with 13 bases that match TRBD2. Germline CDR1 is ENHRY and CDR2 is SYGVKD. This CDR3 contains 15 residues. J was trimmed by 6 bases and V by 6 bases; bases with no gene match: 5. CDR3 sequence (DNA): TGTGCCATCAGGTCACTAGCGGGAGGGCCCAATGAGCAGTTCTTC. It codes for CAIRSLAGGPNEQFF.

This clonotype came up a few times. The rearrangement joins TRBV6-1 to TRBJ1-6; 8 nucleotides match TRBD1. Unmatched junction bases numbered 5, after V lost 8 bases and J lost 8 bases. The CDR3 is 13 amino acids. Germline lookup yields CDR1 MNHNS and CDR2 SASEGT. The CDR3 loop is CASQRDRHSPLHF. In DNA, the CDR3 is TGTGCCAGCCAAAGGGACAGGCATTCACCCCTCCACTTT.

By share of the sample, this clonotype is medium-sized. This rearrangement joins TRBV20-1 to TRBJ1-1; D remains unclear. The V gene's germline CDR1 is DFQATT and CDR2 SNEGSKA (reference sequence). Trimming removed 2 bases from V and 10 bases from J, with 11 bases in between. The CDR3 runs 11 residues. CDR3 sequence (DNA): TGCAGTGCTAGAAGGGCGGCCGGAGCTTTCTTT. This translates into CSARRAAGAFF.

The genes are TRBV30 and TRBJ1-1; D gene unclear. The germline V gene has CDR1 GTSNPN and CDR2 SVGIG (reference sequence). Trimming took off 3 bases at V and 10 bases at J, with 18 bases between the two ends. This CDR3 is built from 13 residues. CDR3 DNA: TGTGCCTGGAGCGATTCCGCGGGCCCAAGAGCTTTCTTT. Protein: CAWSDSAGPRAFF.

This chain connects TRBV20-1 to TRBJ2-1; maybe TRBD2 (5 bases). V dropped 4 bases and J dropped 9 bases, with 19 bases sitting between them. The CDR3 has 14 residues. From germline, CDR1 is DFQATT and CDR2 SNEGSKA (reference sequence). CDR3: CSAMAGSLRGEQFF. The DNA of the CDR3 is TGCAGTGCTATGGCGGGTAGTCTCCGTGGTGAGCAGTTCTTC.

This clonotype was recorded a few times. The CDR3 here is CASSPDRARRGELFF. CDR3 coding DNA: TGTGCCAGCAGTCCCGACAGGGCACGACGCGGGGAGCTGTTTTTT. This chain joins TRBV7-8 and TRBJ2-2, with 7 bases aligning to TRBD1. CDR1 SGHVS and CDR2 FQNEAQ come from the germline V gene. The CDR3 has 15 residues. Unmatched junction bases numbered 11, after V lost 6 bases and J lost 7 bases.

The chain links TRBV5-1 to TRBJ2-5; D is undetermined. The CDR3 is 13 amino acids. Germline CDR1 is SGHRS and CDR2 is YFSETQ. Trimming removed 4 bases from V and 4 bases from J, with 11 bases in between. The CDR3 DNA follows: TGCGCCAGCAGCGGTTCGGGCCGAGAGACCCAGTACTTC. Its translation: CASSGSGRETQYF.

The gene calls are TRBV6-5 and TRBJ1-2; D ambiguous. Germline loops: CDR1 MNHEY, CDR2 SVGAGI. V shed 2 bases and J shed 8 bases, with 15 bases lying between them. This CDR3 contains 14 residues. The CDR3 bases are TGTGCCAGCAGTTACGGTGAGACGGGCTGGGGCTACACCTTC. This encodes CASSYGETGWGYTF.

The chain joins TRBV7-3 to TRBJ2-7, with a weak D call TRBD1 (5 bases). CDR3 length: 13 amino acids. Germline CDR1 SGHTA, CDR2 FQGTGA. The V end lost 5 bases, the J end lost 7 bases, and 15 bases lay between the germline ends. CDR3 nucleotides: TGTGCCAGCAGCCTAGTACAGGCGGAGGAGCAGTACTTC. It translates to CASSLVQAEEQYF.

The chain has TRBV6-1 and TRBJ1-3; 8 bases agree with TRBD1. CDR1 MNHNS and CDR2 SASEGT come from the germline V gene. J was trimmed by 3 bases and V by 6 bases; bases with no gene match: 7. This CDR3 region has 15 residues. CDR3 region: CASRAGGFLGNTIYF. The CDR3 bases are TGTGCCAGCAGGGCAGGGGGCTTCCTTGGAAACACCATATATTTT.

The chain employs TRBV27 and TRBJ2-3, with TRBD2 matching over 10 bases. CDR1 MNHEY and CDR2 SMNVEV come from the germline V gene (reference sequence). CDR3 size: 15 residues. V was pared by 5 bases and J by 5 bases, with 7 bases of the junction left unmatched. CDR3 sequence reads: CASSPASSGRDTQYF. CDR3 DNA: TGTGCCAGCAGTCCAGCATCTAGCGGGAGAGATACGCAGTATTTT.

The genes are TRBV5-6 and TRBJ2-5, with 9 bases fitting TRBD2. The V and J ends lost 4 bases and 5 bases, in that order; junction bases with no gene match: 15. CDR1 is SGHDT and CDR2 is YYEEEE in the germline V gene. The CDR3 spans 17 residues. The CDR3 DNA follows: TGTGCCAGCAGCATAGGCCCTTCCGGGACTAGCTACGAGACCCAGTACTTC. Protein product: CASSIGPSGTSYETQYF.

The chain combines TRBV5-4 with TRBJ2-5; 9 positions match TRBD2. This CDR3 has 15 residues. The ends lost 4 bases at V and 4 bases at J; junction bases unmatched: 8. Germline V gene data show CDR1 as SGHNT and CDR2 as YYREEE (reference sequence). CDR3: CASSQSSGRGETQYF. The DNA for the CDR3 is TGTGCCAGCAGCCAAAGTAGCGGGAGAGGAGAGACCCAGTACTTC.

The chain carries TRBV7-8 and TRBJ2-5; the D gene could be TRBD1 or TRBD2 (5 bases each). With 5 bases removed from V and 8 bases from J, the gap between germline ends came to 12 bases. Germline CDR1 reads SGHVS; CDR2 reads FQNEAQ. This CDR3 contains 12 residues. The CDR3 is CASSRDPSTQYF. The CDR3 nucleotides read TGTGCCAGCAGCCGGGACCCCTCAACCCAGTACTTC.

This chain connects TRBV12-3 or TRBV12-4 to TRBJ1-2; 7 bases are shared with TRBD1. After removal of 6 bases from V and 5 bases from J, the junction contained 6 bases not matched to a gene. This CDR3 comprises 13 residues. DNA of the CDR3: TGTGCCAGCAGAGCAGGACAGGCTTATGGCTACACCTTC. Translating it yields CASRAGQAYGYTF.

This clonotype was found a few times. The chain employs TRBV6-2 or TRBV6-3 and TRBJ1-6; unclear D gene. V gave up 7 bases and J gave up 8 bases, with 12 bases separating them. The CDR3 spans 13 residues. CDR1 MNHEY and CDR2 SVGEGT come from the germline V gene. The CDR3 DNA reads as TGTGCCAGCACCCCACTCCGTGATTCACCCCTCCACTTT. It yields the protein CASTPLRDSPLHF.

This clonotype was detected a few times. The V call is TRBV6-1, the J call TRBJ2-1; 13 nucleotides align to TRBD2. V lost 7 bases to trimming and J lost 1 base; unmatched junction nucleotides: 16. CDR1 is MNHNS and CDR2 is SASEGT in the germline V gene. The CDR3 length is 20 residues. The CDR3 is CASNTPGQLGLAGSYNEQFF. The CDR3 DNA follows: TGTGCCAGCAATACGCCGGGACAGCTGGGACTAGCGGGGTCCTACAATGAGCAGTTCTTC.